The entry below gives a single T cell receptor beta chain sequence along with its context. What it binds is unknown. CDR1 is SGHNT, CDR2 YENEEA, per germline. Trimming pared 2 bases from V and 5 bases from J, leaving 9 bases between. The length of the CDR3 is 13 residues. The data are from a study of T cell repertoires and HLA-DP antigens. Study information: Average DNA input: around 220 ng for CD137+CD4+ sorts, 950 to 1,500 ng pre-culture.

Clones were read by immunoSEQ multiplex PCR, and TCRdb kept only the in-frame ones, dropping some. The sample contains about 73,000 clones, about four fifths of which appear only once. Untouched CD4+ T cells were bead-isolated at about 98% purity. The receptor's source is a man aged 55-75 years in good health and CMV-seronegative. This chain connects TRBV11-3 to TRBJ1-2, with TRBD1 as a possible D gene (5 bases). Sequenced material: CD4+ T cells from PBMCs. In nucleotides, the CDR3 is TGTGCCAGCAGCTTATCTCAGGGATATGGCTACACCTTC. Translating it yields CASSLSQGYGYTF.